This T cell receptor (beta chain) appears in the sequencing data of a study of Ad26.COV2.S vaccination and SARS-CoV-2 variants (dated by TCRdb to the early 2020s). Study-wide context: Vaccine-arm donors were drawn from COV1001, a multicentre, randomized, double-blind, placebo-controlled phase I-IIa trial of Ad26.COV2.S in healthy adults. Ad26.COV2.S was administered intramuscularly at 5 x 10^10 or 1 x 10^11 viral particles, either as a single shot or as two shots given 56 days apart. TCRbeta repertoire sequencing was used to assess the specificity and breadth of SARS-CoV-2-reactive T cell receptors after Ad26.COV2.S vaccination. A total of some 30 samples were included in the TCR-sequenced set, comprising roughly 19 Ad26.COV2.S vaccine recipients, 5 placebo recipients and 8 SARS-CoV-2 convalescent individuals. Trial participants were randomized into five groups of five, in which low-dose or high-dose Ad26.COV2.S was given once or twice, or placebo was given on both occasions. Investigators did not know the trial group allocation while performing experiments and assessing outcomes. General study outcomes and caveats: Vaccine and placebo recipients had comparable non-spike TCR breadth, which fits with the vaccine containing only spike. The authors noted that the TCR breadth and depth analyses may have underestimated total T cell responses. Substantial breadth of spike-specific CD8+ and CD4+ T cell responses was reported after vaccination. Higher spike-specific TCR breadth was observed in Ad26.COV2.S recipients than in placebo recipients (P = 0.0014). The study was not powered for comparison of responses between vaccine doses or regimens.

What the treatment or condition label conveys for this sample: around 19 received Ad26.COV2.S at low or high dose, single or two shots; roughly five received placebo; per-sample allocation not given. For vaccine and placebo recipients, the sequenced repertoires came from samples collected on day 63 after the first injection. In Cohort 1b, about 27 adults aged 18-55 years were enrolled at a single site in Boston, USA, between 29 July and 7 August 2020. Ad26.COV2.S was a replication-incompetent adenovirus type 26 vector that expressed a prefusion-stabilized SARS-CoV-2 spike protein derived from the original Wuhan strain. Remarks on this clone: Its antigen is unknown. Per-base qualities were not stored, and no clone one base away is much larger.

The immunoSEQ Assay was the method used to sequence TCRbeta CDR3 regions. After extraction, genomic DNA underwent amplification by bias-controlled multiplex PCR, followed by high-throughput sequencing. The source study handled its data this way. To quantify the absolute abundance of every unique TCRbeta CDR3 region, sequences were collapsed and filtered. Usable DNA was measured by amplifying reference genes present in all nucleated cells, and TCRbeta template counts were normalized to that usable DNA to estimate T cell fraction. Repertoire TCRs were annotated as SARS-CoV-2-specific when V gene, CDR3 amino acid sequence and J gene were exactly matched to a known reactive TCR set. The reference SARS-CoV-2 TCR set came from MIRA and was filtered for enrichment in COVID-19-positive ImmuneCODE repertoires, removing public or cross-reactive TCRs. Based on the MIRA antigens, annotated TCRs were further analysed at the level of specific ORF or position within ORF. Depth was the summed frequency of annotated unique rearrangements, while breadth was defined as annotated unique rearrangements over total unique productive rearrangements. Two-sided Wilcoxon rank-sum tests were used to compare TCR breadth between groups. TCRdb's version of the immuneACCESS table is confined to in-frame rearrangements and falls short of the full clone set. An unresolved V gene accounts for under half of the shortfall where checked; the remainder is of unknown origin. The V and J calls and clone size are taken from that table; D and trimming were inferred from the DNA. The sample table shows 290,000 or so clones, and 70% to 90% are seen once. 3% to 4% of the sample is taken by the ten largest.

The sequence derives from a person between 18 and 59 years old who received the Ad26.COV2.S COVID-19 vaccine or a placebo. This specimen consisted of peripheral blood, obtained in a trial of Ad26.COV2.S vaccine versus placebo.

Read as DNA, the sequence is TGTGCCAGCTCACCCTCGGGCGCGGGAACCAACACCGGGGAGCTGTTTTTT. It specifies CASSPSGAGTNTGELFF. Recombination connected TRBV18 to TRBJ2-2; TRBD2 is perhaps the D gene, given 6 matching bases. The germline V gene gives CDR1 as KGHSH and CDR2 as LQKENI. Taken from cysteine to phenylalanine, the CDR3 has 17 residues. Just CDR3 DNA is preserved here, 51 bases in frame from base 1. V drops 3 bases and J drops 2 bases, leaving 16 bases in between.